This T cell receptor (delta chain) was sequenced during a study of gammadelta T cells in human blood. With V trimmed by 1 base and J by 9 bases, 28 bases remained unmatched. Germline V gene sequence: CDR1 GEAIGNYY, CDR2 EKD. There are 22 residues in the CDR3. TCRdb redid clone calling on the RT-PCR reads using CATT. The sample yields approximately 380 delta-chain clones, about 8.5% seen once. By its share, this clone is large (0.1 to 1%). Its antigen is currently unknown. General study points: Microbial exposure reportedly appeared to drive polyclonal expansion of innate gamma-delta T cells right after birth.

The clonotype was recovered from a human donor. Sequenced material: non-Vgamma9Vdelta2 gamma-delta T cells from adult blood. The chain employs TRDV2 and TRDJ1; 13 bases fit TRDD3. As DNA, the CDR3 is TGTGCCTGTGACACTCCGGCCTTCCTAACTTCCAACTGGGGGATACGAAGAGGAGAACTCATCTTT. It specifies CACDTPAFLTSNWGIRRGELIF.